The 21 T cell receptor beta chains in this list originate from one sample, sequenced in a study of Ad26.COV2.S vaccination and SARS-CoV-2 variants. Some clones are missing from TCRdb's copy, which holds only in-frame ones; the method was immunoSEQ multiplex PCR. Of over 250,000 clones in the sample, 87% were seen once. Treatment in this sample: around 19 received Ad26.COV2.S at low or high dose, single or two shots; several received placebo; per-sample allocation not given. Samples were taken on day 63 after the first vaccine or placebo injection. The sample was peripheral blood, taken in a trial of Ad26.COV2.S vaccine versus placebo. The receptors stem from a person between 18 and 65 years old who received the Ad26.COV2.S COVID-19 vaccine or a placebo.

J is TRBJ1-5 and V is TRBV23-1; weak D call: TRBD1 (5 bases). TRBV23-1 is marked as an open reading frame, function uncertain. Trimming removed 4 bases at V and 6 bases at J, with 16 bases between. The length of the CDR3 is 15 residues. CDR3: CASSPPPQGRQPQHF. The CDR3 DNA reads TGCGCCAGCAGTCCCCCGCCCCAGGGCCGTCAGCCCCAGCATTTT.

The chain joins TRBV10-3 to TRBJ2-2, with 7 bases fitting TRBD1. V lost 10 bases, J lost 5 bases, and 13 bases stayed unmatched. From germline, CDR1 is ENHRY and CDR2 SYGVKD. The CDR3 is 15 amino acids. This chain's CDR3 is CASTPGTGVTGELFF. CDR3 in DNA: TGTGCCAGCACCCCGGGAACAGGGGTGACCGGGGAGCTGTTTTTT.

There are a few counts of this clone. V gene TRBV19 combines with J gene TRBJ1-1, with 8 positions matching TRBD1. Trimming at V came to 5 bases and at J to 3 bases, leaving 8 bases not matched to a gene. The CDR3 is 15 residues long. Germline V gene sequence: CDR1 LNHDA, CDR2 SQIVND (reference sequence). DNA for the CDR3: TGTGCCAGTAGTTTCCAGGGGGCGGGGGACACTGAAGCTTTCTTT. As protein: CASSFQGAGDTEAFF.

This chain joins TRBV5-1 and TRBJ2-7; D unclear. This CDR3 is 14 amino acids long. Trimming took off 5 bases at V and 0 bases at J, with 12 bases between the two ends. The V gene's germline CDR1 is SGHRS and CDR2 YFSETQ. The CDR3 is CASSQIGSSYEQYF. CDR3 coding DNA: TGCGCCAGCAGTCAGATCGGAAGCTCCTACGAGCAGTACTTC.

This sequence joins TRBV4-2 and TRBJ2-1; TRBD2 matches 8 bases. The ends lost 1 base at V and 2 bases at J; junction bases unmatched: 7. This CDR3 spans 17 amino acids. CDR1 LGHNA and CDR2 YNFKEQ come from the germline V gene. CDR3 DNA sequence: TGTGCCAGCAGCCAAGTTTTTAACGGGGGGGCCTACAATGAGCAGTTCTTC. Translating it yields CASSQVFNGGAYNEQFF.

The rearrangement joins TRBV30 to TRBJ1-4; no firm D call. Per germline, CDR1 GTSNPN and CDR2 SVGIG (reference sequence). Trimming took off 0 bases at V and 0 bases at J, with 11 bases between the two ends. The CDR3 spans 16 residues. The CDR3 region is CAWSVGGYATNEKLFF. Here the CDR3 DNA reads TGTGCCTGGAGTGTAGGTGGCTATGCAACTAATGAAAAACTGTTTTTT.

The genes are TRBV7-2 and TRBJ2-7; 7 bases are shared with TRBD1. The CDR3 covers 14 residues. V gave up 5 bases and J gave up 6 bases; unmatched junction bases: 10. Germline CDR1 is SGHTA and CDR2 is FQGNSA. The CDR3 DNA sequence: TGTGCCAGCAGCGCCTTAATTAGGGGGCTCGAGCAGTACTTC. It specifies CASSALIRGLEQYF.

The rearrangement uses TRBV6-5 and TRBJ2-1; D unclear. V gave up 7 bases and J gave up 6 bases, with 19 bases separating them. Germline CDR1 and CDR2: MNHEY and SVGAGI. The CDR3 totals 15 residues. CDR3: CASTWLEMKGNEQFF. DNA for the CDR3: TGTGCCAGCACCTGGCTGGAAATGAAGGGCAATGAGCAGTTCTTC.

This clone was counted between two and nine times. Different DNA sequences within this sample yield the same CDR3. The chain couples TRBV5-1 to TRBJ1-1, with D perhaps matching TRBD1 (6 bases). From germline, CDR1 is SGHRS and CDR2 YFSETQ. CDR3 length equals 14 residues. Trimming shortened V by 5 bases and J by 3 bases, and 14 bases separated the two germline ends. CDR3 loop: CASSRQVGDTEAFF. Here the CDR3 DNA reads TGCGCCAGCAGTCGACAGGTGGGTGACACTGAAGCTTTCTTT.

The CDR3 region is CAISESILGKTQYF. The CDR3 DNA is TGTGCCATCAGTGAGTCGATCCTAGGAAAGACCCAGTACTTC. The gene calls are TRBV10-3 and TRBJ2-5; D gene ambiguous. The CDR3 consists of 14 residues. Germline V lookup: CDR1 ENHRY, CDR2 SYGVKD. The V end lost 0 bases, the J end lost 6 bases, and 11 bases lay between the germline ends.

This clone was counted a few times. CDR3 amino acids: CASSPGAGIIYEQYF. The CDR3, as DNA: TGTGCCAGCAGCCCTGGGGCGGGGATCATCTACGAGCAGTACTTC. The rearrangement joins TRBV7-9 to TRBJ2-7; D is perhaps TRBD2 (6 bases). Germline CDR1 reads SEHNR; CDR2 reads FQNEAQ (reference sequence). The ends were cut back, 5 bases at V and 3 bases at J, with 17 bases in the middle. This CDR3 has 15 amino acids.

V gene TRBV30 combines with J gene TRBJ1-2; tentatively, D is TRBD1 (5 bases). The germline CDR1 and CDR2 sequences are GTSNPN and SVGIG (reference sequence). Trimming left V 0 bases short and J 5 bases short, with 10 bases between. CDR3 length equals 13 residues. DNA for the CDR3: TGTGCCTGGAGTGTACTGTCAGGGTATGGCTACACCTTC. Translating gives CAWSVLSGYGYTF.

The chain is built from TRBV27 and TRBJ1-2; a weak D match, TRBD1 (5 bases). Germline CDR1 is MNHEY and CDR2 is SMNVEV (reference sequence). The germline V and J ends were trimmed by 5 bases and 8 bases, with 21 bases remaining between them. The CDR3 spans 15 residues. The CDR3 protein is CASSPRSQIRGGYTF. Here the CDR3 DNA reads TGTGCCAGCAGTCCCCGGTCCCAAATCCGGGGGGGCTACACCTTC.

A few counts support this clone. The rearrangement uses TRBV29-1 and TRBJ2-7, with 9 bases aligning to TRBD1. In germline, CDR1 is SQVTM, CDR2 ANQGSEA. This CDR3 has 17 residues. Trimming cost V 6 bases and J 2 bases; bases outside gene matches: 17. CDR3: CSVYTGTGLDLTYEQYF. CDR3 in DNA: TGCAGCGTCTACACCGGGACAGGGCTAGACCTTACCTACGAGCAGTACTTC.

V and J are TRBV18 and TRBJ2-1; D tentatively reads TRBD1 or TRBD2 (6 bases each). Germline V gives CDR1 KGHSH, CDR2 LQKENI. The V gene lost 2 bases and the J gene lost 10 bases, with 12 bases spanning the gap. This CDR3 region has 13 residues. CDR3 sequence: CASSPNRDSEQFF. DNA of the CDR3: TGTGCCAGCTCACCAAACAGGGACTCCGAGCAGTTCTTC.

This clone is a singleton in its sample. The chain uses TRBV5-6 and TRBJ2-7, with 10 bases matching TRBD2. The V gene's germline CDR1 is SGHDT and CDR2 YYEEEE. The length of the CDR3 is 13 residues. The trim removed 0 bases at V and 12 bases at J, leaving 6 bases unmatched. CDR3 DNA sequence: TGTGCCAGCAGCTTGGGGGGACTAGCGACCCCGTACTTC. Protein sequence: CASSLGGLATPYF.

This clone showed up just once. CDR3 region: CASSPRGLAGSYEQYF. In DNA, the CDR3 is TGTGCCAGCTCACCACGCGGACTAGCGGGATCCTACGAGCAGTACTTC. The gene calls are TRBV18 and TRBJ2-7; 12 bases agree with TRBD2. Germline-derived CDR1 and CDR2 are KGHSH and LQKENI. The V segment lost 1 base and the J segment 1 base; nucleotides outside the gene matches: 2. The CDR3 runs to 16 residues.

The chain carries TRBV19 and TRBJ1-4; D not certain. V was shortened by 7 bases and J by 7 bases, with 19 bases between the two germline ends. This CDR3 has 15 residues. The V gene's germline CDR1 is LNHDA and CDR2 SQIVND (reference sequence). CDR3 region: CASTPPGIRGEKLFF. The CDR3 coding sequence is TGTGCCAGTACCCCCCCGGGAATTAGAGGTGAAAAACTGTTTTTT.

The chain couples TRBV21-1 to TRBJ2-1; TRBD2, as called in the table, went unchecked against the DNA. TRBV21-1 is flagged as a pseudogene. The CDR3 spans 17 residues. CDR3 sequence: CASSSRLAGGPGNEQFF. The CDR3 DNA follows: TGTGCCAGCAGCTCCCGATTAGCGGGGGGCCCAGGGAATGAGCAGTTCTTC.

V is TRBV6-5 and J is TRBJ2-7; TRBD2 is a possible D gene (6 bases). The CDR3 loop spans 14 amino acids. Trimming shortened V by 8 bases and J by 3 bases, and 17 bases separated the two germline ends. The germline V gene has CDR1 MNHEY and CDR2 SVGAGI. The CDR3 is CASGVGGVGYEQYF. The CDR3 DNA sequence: TGTGCCAGCGGGGTTGGAGGGGTCGGCTACGAGCAGTACTTC.

V and J are TRBV5-4 and TRBJ2-1; possible D gene TRBD2, 6 bases. Germline-derived CDR1 and CDR2 are SGHNT and YYREEE (reference sequence). The ends were cut back, 0 bases at V and 3 bases at J, with 10 bases in the middle. The CDR3 totals 15 residues. CDR3 region: CASSLVTSLYNEQFF. CDR3 nucleotides: TGTGCCAGCAGCTTGGTCACTAGCCTCTACAATGAGCAGTTCTTC.